This is a list of T cell receptor beta chains from one sample in a study of post-analysis software for immune sequencing data. In TCRdb, the PCR reads were re-called with MiXCR into one record per CDR3 protein. The table has 700,000 to 900,000 distinct CDR3 sequences, about half seen once. The specimen was blood. The receptors here all came from a girl aged 10 to 17 with multiple sclerosis. Each CDR3 is given with its conserved first and last residue. D genes are given only for firm matches. Clone size is given for some rows only: seen once, a few or many times, or a class if the clone is expanded.

d_call,j_call,clone_size,v_call,cdr3_aa,cdr3_nt
TRBD2,TRBJ2-3,once,TRBV20-1,CSARGFSGRATDTQYF,TGCAGTGCTAGAGGTTTTAGCGGGAGGGCCACAGATACGCAGTATTTT
TRBD1,TRBJ2-7,.,TRBV10-3,CAISEKVTGLTYEQYF,TGTGCCATCAGTGAGAAGGTGACAGGGCTTACCTACGAGCAGTACTTC
.,TRBJ2-1,few,TRBV11-2,CASSGLVGLSYNEQFF,TGTGCCAGCAGCGGCCTAGTTGGCCTCTCCTACAATGAGCAGTTCTTC
TRBD2,TRBJ2-3,.,TRBV12-3/TRBV12-4,CASSRTSGYTDAQYF,TGCGCCAGCAGTCGGACTAGCGGATACACGGATGCGCAGTATTTT
TRBD1,TRBJ1-1,.,TRBV5-5,CASSWGQGWETEAFF,TGTGCCAGCAGCTGGGGACAGGGTTGGGAGACTGAAGCTTTCTTT
.,TRBJ2-1,few,TRBV20-1,CSARSGSYNEQFF,TGCAGTGCTAGAAGTGGCTCCTACAATGAGCAGTTCTTC
.,TRBJ2-3,.,TRBV7-6,CASSRTAGVSTDTQYF,TGTGCCAGCAGCCGGACGGCAGGCGTTAGCACAGATACGCAGTATTTT
TRBD1,TRBJ1-2,few,TRBV6-4,CASSEPRGTGVRYTF,TGTGCCAGCAGTGAGCCTCGCGGGACAGGGGTACGCTACACCTTC
TRBD1,TRBJ1-4,once,TRBV11-1,CASSYGTGGGNEKLFF,TGTGCCAGCAGCTACGGGACAGGGGGCGGCAATGAAAAACTGTTTTTT
TRBD1,TRBJ2-7,.,TRBV5-1,CASSLGPGGINEQYF,TGCGCCAGCAGCTTGGGACCAGGGGGCATCAACGAGCAGTACTTC
TRBD1,TRBJ2-7,.,TRBV4-3,CASSQWGQGPYEQYF,TGCGCCAGCAGCCAATGGGGACAGGGCCCCTACGAGCAGTACTTC
TRBD1,TRBJ1-2,.,TRBV12-3/TRBV12-4,CASSFTGTGYGYTF,TGTGCCAGCAGTTTCACCGGGACAGGCTATGGCTACACCTTC
.,TRBJ2-1,.,TRBV20-1,CSTPGTNSYNEQFF,TGCAGCACCCCAGGGACCAACAGCTACAATGAGCAGTTCTTC
TRBD2,TRBJ2-3,few,TRBV9,CASSALAGPTDTQYF,TGTGCCAGCAGCGCTCTAGCGGGTCCCACAGATACGCAGTATTTT
TRBD2,TRBJ2-1,few,TRBV4-3,CASSQTSGRADEQFF,TGCGCCAGCAGCCAAACTAGCGGGAGGGCGGATGAGCAGTTCTTC
.,TRBJ2-6,once,TRBV6-1,CASNGDGTGANVLTF,TGTGCCAGCAATGGAGACGGTACTGGGGCCAACGTCCTGACTTTC
.,TRBJ2-5,.,TRBV4-2,CASSQDPGLTAETQYF,TGTGCCAGCAGCCAAGATCCAGGTCTCACCGCGGAGACCCAGTACTTC
TRBD1,TRBJ1-4,.,TRBV20-1,CSATGTGATNEKLFF,TGCAGTGCTACCGGGACAGGGGCAACTAATGAAAAACTGTTTTTT
.,TRBJ2-7,.,TRBV5-1,CASTGPSGDEQYF,TGCGCCAGCACAGGGCCCTCGGGTGACGAGCAGTACTTC
TRBD1,TRBJ2-3,.,TRBV7-9,CASSFGQGLGTDTQYF,TGTGCCAGCAGCTTTGGACAGGGGTTGGGCACAGATACGCAGTATTTT
.,TRBJ2-3,.,TRBV24-1,CAYGDTDTQYF,TGTGCCTACGGCGACACAGATACGCAGTATTTT
.,TRBJ2-1,.,TRBV13,CASSLVPNEQFF,TGTGCCAGCAGCTTAGTACCAAATGAGCAGTTCTTC
.,TRBJ1-1,.,TRBV9,CASSVGTGGEAFF,TGTGCCAGCAGCGTAGGGACCGGGGGAGAAGCTTTCTTT
.,TRBJ2-3,.,TRBV27,CASSFGADIYTDTQYF,TGTGCCAGCAGTTTTGGGGCGGACATATACACAGATACGCAGTATTTT